The rows below give T cell receptor beta chains drawn from one sample of a study of T-cell reconstitution after alpha-beta-depleted transplantation in children. One entry per CDR3 protein results from TCRdb running MiXCR on the PCR reads. The sample shows about 870,000 distinct CDR3 sequences, 16% of them seen only once. Here the sequenced sample was PBMCs, mostly from graft donor cells, taken 360 days after TCRalphabeta/CD19-depleted stem cell transplant. Every receptor here comes from a male patient aged 5 to 17 who had a stem cell transplant for acute lymphoblastic leukemia, so the T cells may come from the graft donor. Both conserved end residues are trimmed from each CDR3. Fields, in order: V gene, clone size, J gene, CDR3 length, CDR3 protein. Only some rows state a clone size, as once, few, many or a class for expanded clones.

v_gene: TRBV7-9
abundance: NA
j_gene: TRBJ2-7
len: 12
CDR3aa: AIPEAGGPYEQY

v_gene: TRBV12-3/TRBV12-4
abundance: few
j_gene: TRBJ2-1
len: 11
CDR3aa: ASRSPGPQFQF

v_gene: TRBV5-1
abundance: NA
j_gene: TRBJ2-7
len: 12
CDR3aa: ASSFTTSGYEQY

v_gene: TRBV6-1
abundance: NA
j_gene: TRBJ2-5
len: 11
CDR3aa: ASKTGNGETQY

v_gene: TRBV7-8
abundance: few
j_gene: TRBJ1-4
len: 13
CDR3aa: ASSLVSRVNEKLF

v_gene: TRBV27
abundance: NA
j_gene: TRBJ2-7
len: 12
CDR3aa: ASSLLAQLGEQY

v_gene: TRBV10-3
abundance: NA
j_gene: TRBJ2-7
len: 11
CDR3aa: ATRRDRPGEQY

v_gene: TRBV5-1
abundance: NA
j_gene: TRBJ1-4
len: 12
CDR3aa: ASSLELTNEKLF

v_gene: TRBV10-2
abundance: NA
j_gene: TRBJ2-1
len: 15
CDR3aa: ASSERGPGLEMGVQF

v_gene: TRBV5-1
abundance: few
j_gene: TRBJ2-2
len: 14
CDR3aa: ASSWLVGTGTGELF

v_gene: TRBV19
abundance: once
j_gene: TRBJ2-7
len: 13
CDR3aa: ASSIVWGRTYEQY

v_gene: TRBV11-2
abundance: few
j_gene: TRBJ2-1
len: 15
CDR3aa: ASSAPTSLPQYNEQF

v_gene: TRBV5-6
abundance: NA
j_gene: TRBJ1-2
len: 11
CDR3aa: ASSHWAGGGYT

v_gene: TRBV6-8
abundance: NA
j_gene: TRBJ1-2
len: 16
CDR3aa: ASSYGFDRGPANYGYT

v_gene: TRBV5-1
abundance: few
j_gene: TRBJ1-5
len: 13
CDR3aa: ASRLGPRDDQPQH

v_gene: TRBV19
abundance: NA
j_gene: TRBJ1-5
len: 12
CDR3aa: ASNPGDKSQPQH

v_gene: TRBV5-1
abundance: many
j_gene: TRBJ2-5
len: 11
CDR3aa: ASSLRDEETQY

v_gene: TRBV4-2
abundance: NA
j_gene: TRBJ2-1
len: 13
CDR3aa: ASGWTSGSRNEQF

v_gene: TRBV7-9
abundance: many
j_gene: TRBJ2-1
len: 15
CDR3aa: ASSRLIGLAGYNEQF

v_gene: TRBV3-1
abundance: NA
j_gene: TRBJ2-1
len: 13
CDR3aa: ASSQWSASYNEQF

v_gene: TRBV27
abundance: once
j_gene: TRBJ2-1
len: 13
CDR3aa: ASSYSGTGGDEQF

v_gene: TRBV7-6
abundance: NA
j_gene: TRBJ2-7
len: 16
CDR3aa: ASSLGRPVRRSSYEQY

v_gene: TRBV27
abundance: few
j_gene: TRBJ2-1
len: 11
CDR3aa: ASSLDSNNEQF

v_gene: TRBV7-9
abundance: few
j_gene: TRBJ2-7
len: 12
CDR3aa: ASSFTGGLYEQY

v_gene: TRBV4-1
abundance: few
j_gene: TRBJ2-1
len: 16
CDR3aa: ASSQDLPTSGRSNEQF

v_gene: TRBV4-1
abundance: many
j_gene: TRBJ2-1
len: 14
CDR3aa: ASSQDWSSGIYEQF

v_gene: TRBV9
abundance: few
j_gene: TRBJ2-1
len: 16
CDR3aa: ASSVSPGLAGGPDEQF

v_gene: TRBV15
abundance: NA
j_gene: TRBJ2-7
len: 11
CDR3aa: ATSPLVKYGQY

v_gene: TRBV5-6
abundance: NA
j_gene: TRBJ1-5
len: 12
CDR3aa: ASSFWGGGQPQH

v_gene: TRBV6-5
abundance: NA
j_gene: TRBJ2-1
len: 14
CDR3aa: ASSYKDYLSYNEQF

v_gene: TRBV20-1
abundance: few
j_gene: TRBJ1-6
len: 12
CDR3aa: SAITGGYNSPLH

v_gene: TRBV5-1
abundance: many
j_gene: TRBJ2-7
len: 10
CDR3aa: ASRTGVGEQY

v_gene: TRBV11-2
abundance: NA
j_gene: TRBJ2-4
len: 16
CDR3aa: ASSSPYGAGVAKNIQY

v_gene: TRBV5-1
abundance: many
j_gene: TRBJ2-5
len: 12
CDR3aa: ASSLGAGQETQY

v_gene: TRBV6-2/TRBV6-3
abundance: NA
j_gene: TRBJ2-2
len: 16
CDR3aa: ASSYSPPPGVNTGELF

v_gene: TRBV20-1
abundance: NA
j_gene: TRBJ2-5
len: 11
CDR3aa: SASIDGRETQY

v_gene: TRBV18
abundance: NA
j_gene: TRBJ2-3
len: 13
CDR3aa: ASSPRRRDGDTQY

v_gene: TRBV7-6
abundance: NA
j_gene: TRBJ1-5
len: 13
CDR3aa: ASSSLSRGYQPQH

v_gene: TRBV12-3/TRBV12-4
abundance: few
j_gene: TRBJ2-2
len: 18
CDR3aa: ASSSTGFRREGLELGELF